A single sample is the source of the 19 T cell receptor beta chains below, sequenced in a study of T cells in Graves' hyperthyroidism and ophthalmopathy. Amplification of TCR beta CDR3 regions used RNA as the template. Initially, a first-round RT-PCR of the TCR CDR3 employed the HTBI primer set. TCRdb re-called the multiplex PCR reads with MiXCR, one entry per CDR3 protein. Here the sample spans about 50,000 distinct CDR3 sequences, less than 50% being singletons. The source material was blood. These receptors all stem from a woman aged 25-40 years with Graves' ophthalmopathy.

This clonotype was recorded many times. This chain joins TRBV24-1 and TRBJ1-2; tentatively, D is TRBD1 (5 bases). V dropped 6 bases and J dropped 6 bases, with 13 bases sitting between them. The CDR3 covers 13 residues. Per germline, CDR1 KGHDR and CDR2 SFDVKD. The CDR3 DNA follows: TGTGCCACCAGTAATCTGGGGCGGGATGGCTACACCTTC. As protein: CATSNLGRDGYTF.

CDR3 in DNA: TGTGCCAGCACCCCTCTTAGCGGGAATAGGAATGAGCAGTTCTTC. Encoded protein: CASTPLSGNRNEQFF. The chain couples TRBV3-1 to TRBJ2-1, with 8 positions matching TRBD2. Germline CDR1 reads LGHDT; CDR2 reads YNNKEL (reference sequence). Losses at the gene ends were 7 bases for V and 7 bases for J; bases not matched to a gene: 12. The CDR3 runs to 15 residues.

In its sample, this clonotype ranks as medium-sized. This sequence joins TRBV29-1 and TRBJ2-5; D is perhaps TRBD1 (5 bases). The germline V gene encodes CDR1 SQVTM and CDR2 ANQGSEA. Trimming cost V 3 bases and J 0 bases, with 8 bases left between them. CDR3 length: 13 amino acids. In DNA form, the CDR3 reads TGCAGCGTTGATAGGACATACCAAGAGACCCAGTACTTC. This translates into CSVDRTYQETQYF.

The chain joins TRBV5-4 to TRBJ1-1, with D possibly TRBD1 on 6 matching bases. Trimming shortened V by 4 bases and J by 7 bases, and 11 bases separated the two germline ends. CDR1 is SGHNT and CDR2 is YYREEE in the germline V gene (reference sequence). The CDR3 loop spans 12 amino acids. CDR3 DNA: TGTGCCAGCAGCCGGACAGCGGGTGAAGCTTTCTTT. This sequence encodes CASSRTAGEAFF.

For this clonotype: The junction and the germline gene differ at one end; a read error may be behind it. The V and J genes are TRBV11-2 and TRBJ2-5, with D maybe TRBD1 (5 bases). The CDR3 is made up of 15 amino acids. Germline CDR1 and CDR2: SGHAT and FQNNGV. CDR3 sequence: CASRDQGTGQETQYF. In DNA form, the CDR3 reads TGCGCCAGCAGGGATCAGGGAACTGGCCAAGAGACCCAGTACTTC.

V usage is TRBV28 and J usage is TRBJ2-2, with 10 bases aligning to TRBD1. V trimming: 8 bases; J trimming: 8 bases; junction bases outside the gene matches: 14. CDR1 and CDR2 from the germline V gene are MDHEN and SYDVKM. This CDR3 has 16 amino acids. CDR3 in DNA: TGTGCCAGCGGTCTAGGGGGGACAGGGGTCCTGGGGGAGCTGTTTTTT. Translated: CASGLGGTGVLGELFF.

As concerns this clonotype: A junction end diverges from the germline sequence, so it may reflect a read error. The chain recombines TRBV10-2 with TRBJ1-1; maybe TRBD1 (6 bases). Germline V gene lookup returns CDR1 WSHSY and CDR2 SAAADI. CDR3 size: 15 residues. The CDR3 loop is CASSVGGAGTTEAFF. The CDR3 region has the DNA TGTGCCAGCAGCGTAGGGGGGGCAGGAACTACTGAAGCTTTCTTT.

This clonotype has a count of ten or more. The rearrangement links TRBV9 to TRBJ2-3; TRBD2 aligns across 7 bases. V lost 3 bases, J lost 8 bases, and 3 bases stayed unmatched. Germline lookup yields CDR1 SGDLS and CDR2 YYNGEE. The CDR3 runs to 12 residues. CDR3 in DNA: TGTGCCAGCAGCGCGGGGGGAGCTACGCAGTATTTT. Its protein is CASSAGGATQYF.

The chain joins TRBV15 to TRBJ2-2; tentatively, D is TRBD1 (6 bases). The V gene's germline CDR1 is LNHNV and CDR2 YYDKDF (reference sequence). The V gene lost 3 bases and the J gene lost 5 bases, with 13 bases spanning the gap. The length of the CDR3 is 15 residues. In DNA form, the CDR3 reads TGTGCCACCAGCAGCCCCAGGGGCGCGACCGGGGAGCTGTTTTTT. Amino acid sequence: CATSSPRGATGELFF. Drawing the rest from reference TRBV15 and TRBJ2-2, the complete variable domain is DAMVIQNPRYQVTQFGKPVTLSCSQTLNHNVMYWYQQKSSQAPKLLFHYYDKDFNNEADTPDNFQSRRPNTSFCFLDIRSPGLGDTAMYLCATSSPRGATGELFFGEGSRLTVL.

CDR3 sequence reads: CASSVGSSGSLEQFF. The CDR3 DNA follows: TGTGCCAGCAGCGTAGGTTCTAGCGGGAGTCTTGAGCAGTTCTTC. The chain carries TRBV9 and TRBJ2-1; TRBD2 matches 10 bases. The V gene end was trimmed by 0 bases and the J gene end by 9 bases; junction bases not matched to a gene: 6. Looked up from germline, CDR1 is SGDLS and CDR2 is YYNGEE. This CDR3 is built from 15 residues. The whole variable domain, remainder taken from reference TRBV9 and TRBJ2-1, is DSGVTQTPKHLITATGQRVTLRCSPRSGDLSVYWYQQSLDQGLQFLIQYYNGEERAKGNILERFSAQQFPDLHSELNLSSLELGDSALYFCASSVGSSGSLEQFFGPGTRLTVL.

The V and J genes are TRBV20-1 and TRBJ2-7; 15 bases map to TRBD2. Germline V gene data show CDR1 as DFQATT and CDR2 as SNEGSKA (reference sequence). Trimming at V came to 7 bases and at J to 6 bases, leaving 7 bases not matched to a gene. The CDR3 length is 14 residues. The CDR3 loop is CSVPGLAGGCEQYF. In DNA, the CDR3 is TGCAGTGTTCCGGGACTAGCGGGAGGATGCGAGCAGTACTTC.

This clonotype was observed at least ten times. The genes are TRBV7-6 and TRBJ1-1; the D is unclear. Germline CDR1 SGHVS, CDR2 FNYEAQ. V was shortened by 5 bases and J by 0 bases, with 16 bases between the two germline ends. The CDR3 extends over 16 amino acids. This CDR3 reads CASSPTWGGMNTEAFF. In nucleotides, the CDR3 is TGTGCCAGCAGCCCCACTTGGGGAGGGATGAACACTGAAGCTTTCTTT.

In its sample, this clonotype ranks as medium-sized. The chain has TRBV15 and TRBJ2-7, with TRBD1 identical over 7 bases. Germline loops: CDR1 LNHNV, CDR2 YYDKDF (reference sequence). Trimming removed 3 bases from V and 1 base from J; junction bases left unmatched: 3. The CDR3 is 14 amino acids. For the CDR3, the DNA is TGTGCCACCAGCAGGCAGGACAGGTCCTACGAGCAGTACTTC. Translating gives CATSRQDRSYEQYF.

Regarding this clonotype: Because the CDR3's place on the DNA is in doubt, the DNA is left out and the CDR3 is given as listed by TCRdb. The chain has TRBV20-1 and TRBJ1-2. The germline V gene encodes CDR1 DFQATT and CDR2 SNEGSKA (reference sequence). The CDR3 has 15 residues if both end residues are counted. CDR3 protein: CSAYPFTEAFFGYTF.

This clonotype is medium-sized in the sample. The CDR3 sequence: CASFPRGQGYTEAFF. CDR3 nucleotides: TGTGCCAGTTTCCCACGAGGACAGGGGTACACTGAAGCTTTCTTT. The V gene is TRBV7-9, the J gene TRBJ1-1; 9 bases map to TRBD1. The junction had 11 bases not matched to a gene; V was cut back by 9 bases and J by 3 bases. The CDR3 is made up of 15 amino acids. Germline loops: CDR1 SEHNR, CDR2 FQNEAQ (reference sequence).

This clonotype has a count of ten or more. CDR3 region: CASSRGPGESSGANVLTF. CDR3 coding DNA: TGCGCCAGCAGCCGAGGTCCCGGGGAAAGTTCTGGGGCCAACGTCCTGACTTTC. The V gene is TRBV5-1, the J gene TRBJ2-6; maybe TRBD2 (5 bases). The length of the CDR3 is 18 residues. V was shortened by 4 bases and J by 1 base, with 18 bases between the two germline ends. The germline gives CDR1 SGHRS, CDR2 YFSETQ.

The CDR3: CSARGCGTGETQYF. The DNA of the CDR3 is TGCAGTGCTAGAGGGTGTGGGACAGGGGAGACCCAGTACTTC. The genes are TRBV20-1 and TRBJ2-5; TRBD1 matches at 9 bases. Germline-derived CDR1 and CDR2 are DFQATT and SNEGSKA (reference sequence). The CDR3 totals 14 residues. The trim removed 1 base at V and 5 bases at J, leaving 5 bases unmatched.

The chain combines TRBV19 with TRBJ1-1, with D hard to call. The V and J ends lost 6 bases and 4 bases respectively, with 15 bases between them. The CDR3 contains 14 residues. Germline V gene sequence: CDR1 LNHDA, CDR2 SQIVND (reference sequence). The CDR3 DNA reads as TGTGCCAGTAGGGCGGGAAGGGTTACCACTGAAGCTTTCTTT. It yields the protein CASRAGRVTTEAFF.

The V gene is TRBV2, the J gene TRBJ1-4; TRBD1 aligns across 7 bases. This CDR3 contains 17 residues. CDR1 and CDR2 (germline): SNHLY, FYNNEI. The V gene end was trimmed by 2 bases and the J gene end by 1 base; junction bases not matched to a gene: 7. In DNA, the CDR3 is TGTGCCAGCAGTGAATATGAGGGGGCGGTAACTAATGAAAAACTGTTTTTT. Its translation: CASSEYEGAVTNEKLFF. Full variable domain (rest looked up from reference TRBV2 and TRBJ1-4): EPEVTQTPSHQVTQMGQEVILRCVPISNHLYFYWYRQILGQKVEFLVSFYNNEISEKSEIFDDQFSVERPDGSNFTLKIRSTKLEDSAMYFCASSEYEGAVTNEKLFFGSGTQLSVL.